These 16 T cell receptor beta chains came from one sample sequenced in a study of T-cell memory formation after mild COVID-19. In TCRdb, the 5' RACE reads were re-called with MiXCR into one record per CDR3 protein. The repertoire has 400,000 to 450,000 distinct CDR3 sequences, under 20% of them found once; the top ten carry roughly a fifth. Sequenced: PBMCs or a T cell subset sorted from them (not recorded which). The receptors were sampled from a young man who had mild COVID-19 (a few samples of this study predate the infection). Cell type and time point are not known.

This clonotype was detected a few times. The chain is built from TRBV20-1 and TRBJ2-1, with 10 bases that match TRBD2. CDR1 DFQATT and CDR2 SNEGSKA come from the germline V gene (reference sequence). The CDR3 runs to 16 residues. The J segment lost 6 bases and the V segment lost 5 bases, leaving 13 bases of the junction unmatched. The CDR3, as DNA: TGCAGTGCTTCCCCGATTTTGAAGCGGGGGGGCAATGAGCAGTTCTTC. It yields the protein CSASPILKRGGNEQFF.

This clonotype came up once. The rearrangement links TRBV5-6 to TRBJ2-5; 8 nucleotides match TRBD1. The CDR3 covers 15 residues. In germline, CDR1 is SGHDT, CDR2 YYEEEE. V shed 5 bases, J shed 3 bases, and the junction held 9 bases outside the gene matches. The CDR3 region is CASSWGQEGEETQYF. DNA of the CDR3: TGTGCCAGCAGTTGGGGACAGGAAGGTGAAGAGACCCAGTACTTC.

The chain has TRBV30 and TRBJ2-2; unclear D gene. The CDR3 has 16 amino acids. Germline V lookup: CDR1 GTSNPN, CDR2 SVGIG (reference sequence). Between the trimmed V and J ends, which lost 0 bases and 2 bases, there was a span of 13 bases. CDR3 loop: CAWSVGARVNTGELFF. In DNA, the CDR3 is TGTGCCTGGAGTGTTGGTGCCAGAGTAAACACCGGGGAGCTGTTTTTT.

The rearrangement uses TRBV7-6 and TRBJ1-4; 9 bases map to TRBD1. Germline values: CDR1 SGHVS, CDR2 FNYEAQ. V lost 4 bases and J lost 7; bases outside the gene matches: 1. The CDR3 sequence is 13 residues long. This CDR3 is CASSSGQGEKLFF. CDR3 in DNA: TGTGCCAGCAGCTCGGGACAGGGTGAAAAACTGTTTTTT.

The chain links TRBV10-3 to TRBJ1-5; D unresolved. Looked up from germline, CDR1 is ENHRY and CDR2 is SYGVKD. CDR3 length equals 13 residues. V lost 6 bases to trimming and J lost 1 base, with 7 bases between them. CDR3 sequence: CAIRPGSNQPQHF. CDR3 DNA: TGTGCCATCAGGCCTGGGAGCAATCAGCCCCAGCATTTT.

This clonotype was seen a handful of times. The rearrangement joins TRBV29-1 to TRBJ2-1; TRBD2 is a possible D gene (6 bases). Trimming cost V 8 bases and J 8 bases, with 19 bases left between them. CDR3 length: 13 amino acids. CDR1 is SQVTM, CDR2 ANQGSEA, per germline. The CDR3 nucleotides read TGCAGCTTAAGGGAGGCCGGCCGGGATGAGCAGTTCTTC. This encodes CSLREAGRDEQFF.

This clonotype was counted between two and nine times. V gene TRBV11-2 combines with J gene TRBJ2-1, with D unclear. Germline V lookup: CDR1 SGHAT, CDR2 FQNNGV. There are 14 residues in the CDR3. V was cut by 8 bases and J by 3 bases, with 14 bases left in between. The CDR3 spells CASHSGRRYNEQFF. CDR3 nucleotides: TGTGCCAGCCATTCGGGCAGGCGCTACAATGAGCAGTTCTTC.

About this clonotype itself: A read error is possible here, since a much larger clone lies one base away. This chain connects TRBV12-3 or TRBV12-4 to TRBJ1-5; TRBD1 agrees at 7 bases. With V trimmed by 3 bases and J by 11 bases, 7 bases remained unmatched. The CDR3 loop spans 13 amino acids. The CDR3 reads CASSLAGGQTQHF. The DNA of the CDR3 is TGTGCCAGCAGTTTGGCAGGGGGGCAGACCCAGCATTTT.

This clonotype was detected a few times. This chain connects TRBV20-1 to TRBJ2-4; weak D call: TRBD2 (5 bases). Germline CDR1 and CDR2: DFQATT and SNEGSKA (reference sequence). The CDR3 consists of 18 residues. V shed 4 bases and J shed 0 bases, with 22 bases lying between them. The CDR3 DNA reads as TGCAGTGCTACGAAGCGCGGACCTCGGGATATAGCCAAAAACATTCAGTACTTC. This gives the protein CSATKRGPRDIAKNIQYF.

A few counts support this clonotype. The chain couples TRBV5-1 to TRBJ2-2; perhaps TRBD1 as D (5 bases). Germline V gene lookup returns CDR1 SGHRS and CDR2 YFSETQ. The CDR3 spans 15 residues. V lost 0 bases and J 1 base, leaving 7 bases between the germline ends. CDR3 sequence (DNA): TGCGCCAGCAGCTTGGGACAGAGGAACACCGGGGAGCTGTTTTTT. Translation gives CASSLGQRNTGELFF.

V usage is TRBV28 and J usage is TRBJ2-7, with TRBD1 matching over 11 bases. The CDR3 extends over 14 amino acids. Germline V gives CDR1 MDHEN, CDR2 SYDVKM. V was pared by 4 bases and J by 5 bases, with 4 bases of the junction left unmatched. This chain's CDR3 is CASSWGQGDHEQYF. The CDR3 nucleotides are TGTGCCAGCAGTTGGGGACAGGGGGACCACGAGCAGTACTTC. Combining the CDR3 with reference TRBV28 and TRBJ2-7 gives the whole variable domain DVKVTQSSRYLVKRTGEKVFLECVQDMDHENMFWYRQDPGLGLRLIYFSYDVKMKEKGDIPEGYSVSREKKERFSLILESASTNQTSMYLCASSWGQGDHEQYFGPGTRLTVT.

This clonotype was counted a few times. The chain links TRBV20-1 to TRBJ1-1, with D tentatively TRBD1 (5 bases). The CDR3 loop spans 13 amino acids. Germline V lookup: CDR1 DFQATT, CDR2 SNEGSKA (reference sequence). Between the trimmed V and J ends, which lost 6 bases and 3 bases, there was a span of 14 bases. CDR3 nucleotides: TGCAGTGCCTTTCCTCAGGGAGACACTGAAGCTTTCTTT. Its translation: CSAFPQGDTEAFF.

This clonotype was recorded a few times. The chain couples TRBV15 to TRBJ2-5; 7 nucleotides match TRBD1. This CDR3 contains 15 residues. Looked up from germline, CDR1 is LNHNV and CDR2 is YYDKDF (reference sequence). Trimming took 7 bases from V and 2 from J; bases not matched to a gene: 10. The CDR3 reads CATKIRQGLQETQYF. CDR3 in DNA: TGTGCCACCAAGATTAGACAGGGCCTACAAGAGACCCAGTACTTC.

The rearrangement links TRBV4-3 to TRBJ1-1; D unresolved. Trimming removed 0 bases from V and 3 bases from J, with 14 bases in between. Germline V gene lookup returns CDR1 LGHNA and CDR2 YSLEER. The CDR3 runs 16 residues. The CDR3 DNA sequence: TGCGCCAGCAGCCAAGAGGGAGGGTACCAGGACACTGAAGCTTTCTTT. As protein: CASSQEGGYQDTEAFF.

CDR3 bases: TGTGCCAGCAGCCAAGGGGGGACTAGCGGCTACAATGAGCAGTTCTTC. It codes for CASSQGGTSGYNEQFF. The rearrangement joins TRBV4-2 to TRBJ2-1; 11 bases line up with TRBD2. In germline, CDR1 is LGHNA, CDR2 YNFKEQ. J was trimmed by 3 bases and V by 1 base; bases with no gene match: 2. CDR3 length equals 16 residues.

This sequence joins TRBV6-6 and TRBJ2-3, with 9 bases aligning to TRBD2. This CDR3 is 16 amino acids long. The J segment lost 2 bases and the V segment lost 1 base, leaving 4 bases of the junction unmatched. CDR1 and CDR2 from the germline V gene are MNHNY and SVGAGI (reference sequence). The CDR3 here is CASSYWRGGITDTQYF. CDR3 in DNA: TGTGCCAGCAGTTACTGGCGGGGGGGCATCACAGATACGCAGTATTTT.